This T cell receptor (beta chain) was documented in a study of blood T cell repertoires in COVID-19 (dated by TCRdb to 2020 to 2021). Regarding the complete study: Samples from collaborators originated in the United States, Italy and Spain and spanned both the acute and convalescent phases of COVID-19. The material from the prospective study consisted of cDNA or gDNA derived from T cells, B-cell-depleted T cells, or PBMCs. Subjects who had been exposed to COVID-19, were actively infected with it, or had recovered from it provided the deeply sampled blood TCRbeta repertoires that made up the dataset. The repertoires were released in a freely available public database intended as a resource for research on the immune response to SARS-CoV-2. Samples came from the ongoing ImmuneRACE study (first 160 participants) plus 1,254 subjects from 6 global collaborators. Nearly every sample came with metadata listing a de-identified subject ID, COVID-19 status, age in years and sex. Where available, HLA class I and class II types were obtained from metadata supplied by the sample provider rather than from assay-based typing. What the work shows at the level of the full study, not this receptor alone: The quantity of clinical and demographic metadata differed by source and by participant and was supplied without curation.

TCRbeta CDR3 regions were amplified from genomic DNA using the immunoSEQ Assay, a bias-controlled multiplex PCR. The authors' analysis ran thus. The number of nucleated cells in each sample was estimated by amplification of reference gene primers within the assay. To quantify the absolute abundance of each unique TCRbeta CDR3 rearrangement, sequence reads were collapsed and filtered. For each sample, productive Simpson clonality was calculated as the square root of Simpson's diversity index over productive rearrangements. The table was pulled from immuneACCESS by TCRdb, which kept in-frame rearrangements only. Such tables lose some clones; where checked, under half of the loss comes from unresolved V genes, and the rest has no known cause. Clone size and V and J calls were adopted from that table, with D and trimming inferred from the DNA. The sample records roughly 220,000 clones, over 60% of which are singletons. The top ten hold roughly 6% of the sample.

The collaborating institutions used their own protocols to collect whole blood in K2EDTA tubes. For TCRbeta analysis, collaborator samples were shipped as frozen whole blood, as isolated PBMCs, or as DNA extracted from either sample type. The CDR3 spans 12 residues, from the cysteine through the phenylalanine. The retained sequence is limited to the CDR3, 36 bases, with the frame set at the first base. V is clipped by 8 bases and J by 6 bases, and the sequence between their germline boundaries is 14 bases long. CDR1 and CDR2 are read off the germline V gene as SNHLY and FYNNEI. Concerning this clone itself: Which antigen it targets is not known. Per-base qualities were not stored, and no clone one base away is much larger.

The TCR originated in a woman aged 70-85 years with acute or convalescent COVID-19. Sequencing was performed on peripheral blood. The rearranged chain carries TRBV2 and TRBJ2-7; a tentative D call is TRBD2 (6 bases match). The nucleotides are TGTGCCAGCGAACCGGGAGTCTCCGAGCAGTACTTC. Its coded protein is CASEPGVSEQYF.